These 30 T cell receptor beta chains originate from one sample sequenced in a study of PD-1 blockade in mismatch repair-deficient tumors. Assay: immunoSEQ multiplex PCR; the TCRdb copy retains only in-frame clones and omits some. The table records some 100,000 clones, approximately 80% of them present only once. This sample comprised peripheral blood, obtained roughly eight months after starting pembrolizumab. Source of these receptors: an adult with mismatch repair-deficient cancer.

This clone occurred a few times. CDR3 amino acids: CASSVGGYGYTF. In DNA, the CDR3 is TGTGCCAGCAGCGTAGGGGGGTATGGCTACACCTTC. The rearrangement uses TRBV25-1 and TRBJ1-2; D is perhaps TRBD1 (6 bases). This CDR3 is 12 amino acids long. Trimming cost V 6 bases and J 5 bases, with 10 bases left between them. In germline, CDR1 is MGHDK, CDR2 SYGVNS.

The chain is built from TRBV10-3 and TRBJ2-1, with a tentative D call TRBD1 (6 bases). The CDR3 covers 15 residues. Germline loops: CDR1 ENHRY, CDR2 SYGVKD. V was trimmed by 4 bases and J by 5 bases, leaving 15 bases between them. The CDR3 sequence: CAISVLGRGNNEQFF. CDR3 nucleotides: TGTGCCATCAGTGTCTTAGGCAGGGGAAACAATGAGCAGTTCTTC.

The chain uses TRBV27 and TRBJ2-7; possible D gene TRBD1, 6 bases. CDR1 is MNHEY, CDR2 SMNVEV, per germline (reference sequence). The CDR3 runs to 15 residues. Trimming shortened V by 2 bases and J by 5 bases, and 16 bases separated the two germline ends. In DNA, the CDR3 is TGTGCCAGCAGTTTAGTAGAGGTCGGGACAAACGAGCAGTACTTC. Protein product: CASSLVEVGTNEQYF.

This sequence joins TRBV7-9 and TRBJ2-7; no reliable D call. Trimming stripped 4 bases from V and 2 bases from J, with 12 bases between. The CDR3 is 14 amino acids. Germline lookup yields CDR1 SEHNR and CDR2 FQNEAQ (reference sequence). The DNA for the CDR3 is TGTGCCAGCAGCTCTATGAGCGAGGCCTACGAGCAGTACTTC. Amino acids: CASSSMSEAYEQYF.

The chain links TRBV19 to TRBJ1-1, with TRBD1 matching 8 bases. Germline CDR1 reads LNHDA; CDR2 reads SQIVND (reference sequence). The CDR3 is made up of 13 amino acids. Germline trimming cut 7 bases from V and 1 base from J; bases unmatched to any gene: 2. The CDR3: CASKGQENTEAFF. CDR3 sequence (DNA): TGTGCCAGTAAGGGACAGGAGAACACTGAAGCTTTCTTT.

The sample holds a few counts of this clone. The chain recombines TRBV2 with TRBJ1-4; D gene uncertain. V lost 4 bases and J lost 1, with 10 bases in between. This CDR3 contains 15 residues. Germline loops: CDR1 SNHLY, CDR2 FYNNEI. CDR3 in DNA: TGTGCCAGCAGTGGGGATGGGGTAACTAATGAAAAACTGTTTTTT. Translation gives CASSGDGVTNEKLFF.

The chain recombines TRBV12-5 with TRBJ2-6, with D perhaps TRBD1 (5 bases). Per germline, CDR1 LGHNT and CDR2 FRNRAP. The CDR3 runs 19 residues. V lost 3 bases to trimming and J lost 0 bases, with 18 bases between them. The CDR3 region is CASGFLSGHPTSGANVLTF. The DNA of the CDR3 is TGTGCTAGTGGTTTTTTATCCGGACACCCCACCTCTGGGGCCAACGTCCTGACTTTC.

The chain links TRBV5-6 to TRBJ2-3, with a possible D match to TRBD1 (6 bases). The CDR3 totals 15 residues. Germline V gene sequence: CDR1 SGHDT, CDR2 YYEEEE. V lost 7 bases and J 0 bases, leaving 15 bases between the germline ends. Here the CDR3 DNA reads TGTGCCAGCGGACAGTTCGGATTAAGCACAGATACGCAGTATTTT. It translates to CASGQFGLSTDTQYF.

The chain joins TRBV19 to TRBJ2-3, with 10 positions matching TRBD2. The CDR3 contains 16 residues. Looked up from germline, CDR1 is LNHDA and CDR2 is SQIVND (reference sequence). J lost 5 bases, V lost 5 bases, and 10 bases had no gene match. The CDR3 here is CASSPTRVAGGDTQYF. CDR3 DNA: TGTGCCAGTAGTCCGACACGGGTAGCGGGAGGAGATACGCAGTATTTT.

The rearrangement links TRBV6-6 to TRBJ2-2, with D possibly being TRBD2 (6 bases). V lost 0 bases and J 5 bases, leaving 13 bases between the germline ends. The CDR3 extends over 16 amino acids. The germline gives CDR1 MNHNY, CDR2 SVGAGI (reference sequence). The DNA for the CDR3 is TGTGCCAGCAGTTACTCGAGACTAGAGTTTACCGGGGAGCTGTTTTTT. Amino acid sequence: CASSYSRLEFTGELFF.

CDR3 sequence reads: CASVSQREQFF. The CDR3 coding sequence is TGTGCCAGCGTTTCCCAGCGCGAGCAGTTCTTC. The rearrangement joins TRBV6-5 to TRBJ2-1, with D unclear. The CDR3 runs 11 residues. Germline V CDR1 and CDR2: MNHEY, SVGAGI. The V gene lost 8 bases and the J gene lost 10 bases, with 12 bases spanning the gap.

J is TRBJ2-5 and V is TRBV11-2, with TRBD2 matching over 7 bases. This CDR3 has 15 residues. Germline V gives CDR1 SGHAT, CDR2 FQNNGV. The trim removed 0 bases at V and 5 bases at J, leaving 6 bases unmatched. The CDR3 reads CASSLEPGGYETQYF. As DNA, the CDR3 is TGTGCCAGCAGCTTAGAACCGGGGGGATATGAGACCCAGTACTTC.

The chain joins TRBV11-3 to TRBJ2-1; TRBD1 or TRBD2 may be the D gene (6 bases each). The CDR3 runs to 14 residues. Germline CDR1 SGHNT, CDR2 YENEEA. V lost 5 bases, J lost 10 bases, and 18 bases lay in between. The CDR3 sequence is CASSPATGAREQFF. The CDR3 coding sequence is TGTGCCAGCAGCCCGGCGACGGGGGCTCGGGAGCAGTTCTTC.

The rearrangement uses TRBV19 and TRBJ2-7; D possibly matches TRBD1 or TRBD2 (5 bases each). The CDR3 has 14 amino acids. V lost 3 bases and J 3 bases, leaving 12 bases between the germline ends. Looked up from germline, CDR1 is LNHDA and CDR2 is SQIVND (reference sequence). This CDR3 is CASSIKWGSYEQYF. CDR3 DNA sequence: TGTGCCAGTAGTATTAAGTGGGGGAGCTACGAGCAGTACTTC.

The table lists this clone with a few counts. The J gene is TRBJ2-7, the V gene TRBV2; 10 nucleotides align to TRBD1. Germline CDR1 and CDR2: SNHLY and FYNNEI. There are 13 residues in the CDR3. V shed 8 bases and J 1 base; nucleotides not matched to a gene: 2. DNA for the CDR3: TGTGCCAGCGGGGGACAGGGGTCCTACGAGCAGTACTTC. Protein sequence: CASGGQGSYEQYF.

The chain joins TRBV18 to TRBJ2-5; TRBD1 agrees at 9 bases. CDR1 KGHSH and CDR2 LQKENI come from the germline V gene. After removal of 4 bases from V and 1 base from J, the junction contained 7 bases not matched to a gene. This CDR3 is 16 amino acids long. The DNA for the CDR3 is TGTGCCAGCTCACACGAGGACAGGGGAGGCCAAGAGACCCAGTACTTC. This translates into CASSHEDRGGQETQYF. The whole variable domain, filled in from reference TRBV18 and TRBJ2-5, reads NAGVMQNPRHLVRRRGQEARLRCSPMKGHSHVYWYRQLPEEGLKFMVYLQKENIIDESGMPKERFSAEFPKEGPSILRIQQVVRGDSAAYFCASSHEDRGGQETQYFGPGTRLLVL.

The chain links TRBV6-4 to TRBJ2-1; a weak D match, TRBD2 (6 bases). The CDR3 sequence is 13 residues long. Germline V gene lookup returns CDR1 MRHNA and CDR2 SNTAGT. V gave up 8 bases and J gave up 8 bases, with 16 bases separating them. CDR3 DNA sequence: TGTGCCAGCTCTTGGAGGGAGTGGGATGAGCAGTTCTTC. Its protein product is CASSWREWDEQFF.

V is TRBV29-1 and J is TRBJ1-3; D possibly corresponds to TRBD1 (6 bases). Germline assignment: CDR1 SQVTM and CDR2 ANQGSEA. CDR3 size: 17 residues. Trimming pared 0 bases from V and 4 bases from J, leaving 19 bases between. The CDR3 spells CSVEDFPDRSSGNTIYF. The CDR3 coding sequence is TGCAGCGTTGAAGATTTTCCGGACAGATCATCGGGAAACACCATATATTTT.

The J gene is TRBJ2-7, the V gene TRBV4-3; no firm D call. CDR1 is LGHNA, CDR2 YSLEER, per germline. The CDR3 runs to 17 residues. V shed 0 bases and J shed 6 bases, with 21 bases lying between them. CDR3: CASSQESSGWRWGEQYF. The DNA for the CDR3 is TGCGCCAGCAGCCAAGAGAGTTCGGGCTGGAGATGGGGCGAGCAGTACTTC.

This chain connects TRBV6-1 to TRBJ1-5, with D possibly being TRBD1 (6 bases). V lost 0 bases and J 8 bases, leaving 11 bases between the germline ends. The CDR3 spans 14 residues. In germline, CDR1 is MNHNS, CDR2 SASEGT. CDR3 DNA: TGTGCCAGCAGTGAAGCGTGGGGGGCTAAGCCCCAGCATTTT. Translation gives CASSEAWGAKPQHF.

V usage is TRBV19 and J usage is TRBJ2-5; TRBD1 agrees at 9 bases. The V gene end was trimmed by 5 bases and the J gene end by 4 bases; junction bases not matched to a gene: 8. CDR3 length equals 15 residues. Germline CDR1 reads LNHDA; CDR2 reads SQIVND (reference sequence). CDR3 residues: CASSPFRTGAETQYF. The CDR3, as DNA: TGTGCCAGTAGTCCCTTCAGGACAGGGGCAGAGACCCAGTACTTC. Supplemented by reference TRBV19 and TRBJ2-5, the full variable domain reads DGGITQSPKYLFRKEGQNVTLSCEQNLNHDAMYWYRQDPGQGLRLIYYSQIVNDFQKGDIAEGYSVSREKKESFPLTVTSAQKNPTAFYLCASSPFRTGAETQYFGPGTRLLVL.

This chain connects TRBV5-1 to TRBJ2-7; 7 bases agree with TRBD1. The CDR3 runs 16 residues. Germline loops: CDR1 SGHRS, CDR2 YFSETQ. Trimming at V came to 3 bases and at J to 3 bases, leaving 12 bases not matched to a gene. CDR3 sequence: CASSSVTGPVNYEQYF. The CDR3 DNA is TGCGCCAGCAGCTCAGTGACAGGGCCCGTGAACTACGAGCAGTACTTC.

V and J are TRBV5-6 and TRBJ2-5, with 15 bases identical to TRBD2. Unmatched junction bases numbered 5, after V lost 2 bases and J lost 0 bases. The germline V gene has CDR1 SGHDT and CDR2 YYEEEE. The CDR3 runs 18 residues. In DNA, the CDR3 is TGTGCCAGCAGCTTCAGGACTAGCGGGAGGGAATACCAAGAGACCCAGTACTTC. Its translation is CASSFRTSGREYQETQYF. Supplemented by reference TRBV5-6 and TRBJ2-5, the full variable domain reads DAGVTQSPTHLIKTRGQQVTLRCSPKSGHDTVSWYQQALGQGPQFIFQYYEEEERQRGNFPDRFSGHQFPNYSSELNVNALLLGDSALYLCASSFRTSGREYQETQYFGPGTRLLVL.

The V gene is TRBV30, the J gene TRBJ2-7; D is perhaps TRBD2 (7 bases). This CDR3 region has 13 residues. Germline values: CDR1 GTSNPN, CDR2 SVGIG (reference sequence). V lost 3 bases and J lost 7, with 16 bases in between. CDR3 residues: CAWRNAGAGEQYF. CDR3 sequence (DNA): TGTGCCTGGAGGAACGCGGGGGCGGGGGAGCAGTACTTC.

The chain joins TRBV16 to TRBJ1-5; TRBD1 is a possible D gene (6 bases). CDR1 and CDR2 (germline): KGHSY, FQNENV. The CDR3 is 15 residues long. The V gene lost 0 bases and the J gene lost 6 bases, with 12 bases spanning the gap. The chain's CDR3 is CASSQSGGGGQPQHF. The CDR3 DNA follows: TGTGCCAGCAGCCAATCGGGAGGGGGGGGTCAGCCCCAGCATTTT.

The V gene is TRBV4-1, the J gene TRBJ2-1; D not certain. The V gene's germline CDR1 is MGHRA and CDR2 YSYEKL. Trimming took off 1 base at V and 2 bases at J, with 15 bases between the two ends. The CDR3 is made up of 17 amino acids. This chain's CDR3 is CASSQVDMGFTYNEQFF. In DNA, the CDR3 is TGCGCCAGCAGCCAAGTTGATATGGGTTTCACCTACAATGAGCAGTTCTTC.

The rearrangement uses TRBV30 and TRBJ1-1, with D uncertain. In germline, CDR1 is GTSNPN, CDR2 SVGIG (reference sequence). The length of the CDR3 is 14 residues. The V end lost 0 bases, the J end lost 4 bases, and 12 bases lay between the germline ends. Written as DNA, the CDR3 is TGTGCCTGGAGTGTACACAGTCTGGCCACTGAAGCTTTCTTT. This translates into CAWSVHSLATEAFF.

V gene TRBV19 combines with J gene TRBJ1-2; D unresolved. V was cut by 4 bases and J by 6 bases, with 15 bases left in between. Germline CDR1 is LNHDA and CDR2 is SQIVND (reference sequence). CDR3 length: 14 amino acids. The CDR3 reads CASSNAAGSDGYTF. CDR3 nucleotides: TGTGCCAGTAGTAACGCGGCAGGTTCGGATGGCTACACCTTC.

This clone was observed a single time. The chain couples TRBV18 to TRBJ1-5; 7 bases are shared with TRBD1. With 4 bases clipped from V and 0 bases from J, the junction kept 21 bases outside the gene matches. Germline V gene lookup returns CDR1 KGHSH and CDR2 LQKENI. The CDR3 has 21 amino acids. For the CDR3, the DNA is TGTGCCAGCTCACGCGTGCCCGTAGGGACAGAAACAGGATATAGCAATCAGCCCCAGCATTTT. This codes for CASSRVPVGTETGYSNQPQHF.

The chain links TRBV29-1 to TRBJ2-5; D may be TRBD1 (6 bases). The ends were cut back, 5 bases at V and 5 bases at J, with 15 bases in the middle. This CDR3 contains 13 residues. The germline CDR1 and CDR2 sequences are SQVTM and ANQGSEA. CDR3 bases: TGCAGCGTTACCAGCAGGGGCGGGGAGACCCAGTACTTC. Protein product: CSVTSRGGETQYF.